A single sample gave rise to the 13 T cell receptor beta chains below, sequenced in a study of identifying expanded T cells in peripheral blood. Libraries were prepared by immunoSEQ multiplex PCR; TCRdb keeps only in-frame clonotypes and omits some of them. The table shows under 130,000 clones, with 85% to 90% occurring only once. The sequencing sample was made of blood. The receptors derive from a person between 18 and 70 years old in good health.

The rearrangement joins TRBV9 to TRBJ1-2; 7 nucleotides agree with TRBD1. V was pared by 1 base and J by 4 bases, with 4 bases of the junction left unmatched. Per the germline V gene, CDR1 is SGDLS and CDR2 is YYNGEE. This CDR3 is built from 14 residues. DNA of the CDR3: TGTGCCAGCAGCGTATCGGGACAGAGCTATGGCTACACCTTC. As protein: CASSVSGQSYGYTF.

The V and J genes are TRBV4-3 and TRBJ1-4, with D maybe TRBD1 (6 bases). The germline V gene has CDR1 LGHNA and CDR2 YSLEER. The CDR3 loop spans 17 amino acids. V was pared by 2 bases and J by 4 bases, with 17 bases between. CDR3 in amino acids: CASSQRTGMGVNEKLFF. CDR3 sequence (DNA): TGCGCCAGCAGCCAACGTACAGGGATGGGGGTTAATGAAAAACTGTTTTTT.

J is TRBJ2-2 and V is TRBV29-1, with no clear D. Germline values: CDR1 SQVTM, CDR2 ANQGSEA. Trimming cost V 1 base and J 6 bases, with 6 bases left between them. This CDR3 region has 12 residues. The CDR3 is CSVEGGSGELFF. The CDR3 nucleotides read TGCAGCGTTGAAGGGGGATCCGGGGAGCTGTTTTTT.

V is TRBV19 and J is TRBJ1-1; D is unclear. The CDR3 consists of 13 residues. The germline CDR1 and CDR2 sequences are LNHDA and SQIVND (reference sequence). The V end lost 3 bases, the J end lost 1 base, and 6 bases lay between the germline ends. The CDR3 coding sequence is TGTGCCAGTAGTATTTACGGGAACACTGAAGCTTTCTTT. Encoded protein: CASSIYGNTEAFF. Complete variable domain (other parts from reference TRBV19 and TRBJ1-1): DGGITQSPKYLFRKEGQNVTLSCEQNLNHDAMYWYRQDPGQGLRLIYYSQIVNDFQKGDIAEGYSVSREKKESFPLTVTSAQKNPTAFYLCASSIYGNTEAFFGQGTRLTVV.

Here the CDR3 reads CSVASRGNRNEKLFF. The CDR3 bases are TGCAGCGTTGCTTCGAGGGGCAACCGAAATGAAAAACTGTTTTTT. The rearrangement uses TRBV29-1 and TRBJ1-4, with TRBD1 as a possible D gene (5 bases). Germline loops: CDR1 SQVTM, CDR2 ANQGSEA. This CDR3 region has 15 residues. V was cut by 4 bases and J by 5 bases, with 17 bases left in between.

The gene calls are TRBV19 and TRBJ2-4; 7 positions agree with TRBD1. Germline V gene data show CDR1 as LNHDA and CDR2 as SQIVND (reference sequence). V gave up 7 bases and J gave up 3 bases; unmatched junction bases: 6. CDR3 size: 14 residues. The CDR3, as DNA: TGTGCCAGTACCTCCGGGACAGTCAAAAACATTCAGTACTTC. The encoded protein is CASTSGTVKNIQYF.

This clone occurred once. This rearrangement joins TRBV6-4 to TRBJ2-5; D is possibly TRBD2 (7 bases). Germline lookup yields CDR1 MRHNA and CDR2 SNTAGT. The CDR3 loop spans 11 amino acids. The V gene lost 4 bases and the J gene lost 14 bases, with 14 bases spanning the gap. CDR3 region: CASSGGGPIYF. The CDR3 DNA sequence: TGTGCCAGCAGTGGGGGGGGCCCGATTTACTTC.

J is TRBJ2-3 and V is TRBV18; D may correspond to TRBD1 or TRBD2 (5 bases each). V shed 3 bases and J shed 5 bases, with 9 bases lying between them. Germline CDR1 and CDR2: KGHSH and LQKENI. This CDR3 comprises 13 residues. Here the CDR3 DNA reads TGTGCCAGCTCACCCTCGAGGGGAGATACGCAGTATTTT. Translation: CASSPSRGDTQYF.

The chain links TRBV10-2 to TRBJ1-2, with unresolved D. Germline V gene lookup returns CDR1 WSHSY and CDR2 SAAADI. The V gene lost 4 bases and the J gene lost 3 bases, with 12 bases spanning the gap. The length of the CDR3 is 14 residues. The CDR3 DNA sequence: TGCGCCAGCAGTGCCCCCGACACGGACTATGGCTACACCTTC. Translated, it gives CASSAPDTDYGYTF.

V usage is TRBV7-9 and J usage is TRBJ2-1; D is unclear. The V end lost 5 bases, the J end lost 0 bases, and 11 bases lay between the germline ends. Per germline, CDR1 SEHNR and CDR2 FQNEAQ (reference sequence). The CDR3 totals 15 residues. CDR3 sequence reads: CASSPARTSYNEQFF. The DNA of the CDR3 is TGTGCCAGCAGCCCCGCACGGACCTCCTACAATGAGCAGTTCTTC.

V and J are TRBV7-9 and TRBJ1-1; the match to TRBD1 covers 8 bases. Germline V CDR1 and CDR2: SEHNR, FQNEAQ (reference sequence). Losses at the gene ends were 5 bases for V and 7 bases for J; bases not matched to a gene: 18. This CDR3 is 17 amino acids long. DNA of the CDR3: TGTGCCAGCAGCCTCGGCCTCACCTCCGGGACAGGACGTGAAGCTTTCTTT. Its translation is CASSLGLTSGTGREAFF.

Only a few counts were recorded for this clone. V is TRBV7-6 and J is TRBJ2-7; 9 bases map to TRBD1. Looked up from germline, CDR1 is SGHVS and CDR2 is FNYEAQ. This CDR3 contains 13 residues. The V gene end was trimmed by 1 base and the J gene end by 9 bases; junction bases not matched to a gene: 4. DNA for the CDR3: TGTGCCAGCAGCTTAGGACAGGGGGTCGGGCAGTACTTC. Translating it yields CASSLGQGVGQYF. Full variable domain (missing parts from reference TRBV7-6 and TRBJ2-7): GAGVSQSPRYKVTKRGQDVALRCDPISGHVSLYWYRQALGQGPEFLTYFNYEAQQDKSGLPNDRFSAERPEGSISTLTIQRTEQRDSAMYRCASSLGQGVGQYFGPGTRLTVT.

The gene calls are TRBV5-4 and TRBJ2-1; 8 nucleotides align to TRBD2. Germline loops: CDR1 SGHNT, CDR2 YYREEE (reference sequence). J was trimmed by 0 bases and V by 4 bases; bases with no gene match: 12. The length of the CDR3 is 18 residues. The CDR3 region is CASSQDFLAGNSYNEQFF. In nucleotides, the CDR3 is TGTGCCAGCAGCCAAGATTTCCTAGCGGGTAACTCCTACAATGAGCAGTTCTTC.